Below are 30 T cell receptor beta chains sequenced from a single sample in a study of T cells in Graves' hyperthyroidism and ophthalmopathy. Amplification yielded TCR beta CDR3 regions, with RNA transcripts as the source. A set of HTBI primers served as the primers for a first-round RT-PCR of the TCR CDR3. TCRdb used MiXCR to reprocess the multiplex PCR reads, holding one entry per CDR3 protein. The table includes roughly 570,000 distinct CDR3 sequences, about a sixth detected once. The sample was blood. These receptor sequences come from a woman aged 25 to 39 with Graves' hyperthyroidism.

This chain links TRBV5-4 with TRBJ1-4; 9 nucleotides agree with TRBD1. J was trimmed by 8 bases and V by 4 bases; bases with no gene match: 6. Germline-derived CDR1 and CDR2 are SGHNT and YYREEE (reference sequence). The CDR3 length is 14 residues. In DNA form, the CDR3 reads TGTGCCAGCAGCCGGGACAGGGCCGACGAAAAACTGTTTTTT. Amino acids: CASSRDRADEKLFF.

This clonotype was seen repeatedly, ten times or more. The rearrangement uses TRBV7-2 and TRBJ1-5, with D perhaps matching TRBD1 (5 bases). Trimming took 5 bases from V and 4 from J, leaving 12 bases between them. The CDR3 runs 14 residues. The germline V gene encodes CDR1 SGHTA and CDR2 FQGNSA. DNA for the CDR3: TGTGCCAGCAGCCCGGGACGGACAAATCAGCCCCAGCATTTT. The encoded protein is CASSPGRTNQPQHF.

This clonotype was seen repeatedly, ten times or more. V gene TRBV6-2 or TRBV6-3 combines with J gene TRBJ2-1; D is possibly TRBD1 (6 bases). The CDR3 has 14 amino acids. Between the trimmed V and J ends, which lost 5 bases and 5 bases, there was a span of 13 bases. The germline V gene encodes CDR1 MNHEY and CDR2 SVGEGT. The CDR3 DNA reads as TGTGCCAGCAGTCCGGACAGACTCAACAATGAGCAGTTCTTC. The encoded protein is CASSPDRLNNEQFF.

V usage is TRBV12-3 or TRBV12-4 and J usage is TRBJ2-7, with TRBD1 as a possible D gene (6 bases). The tail of the sequence fits TRBJ2-1 better, so the J call may be wrong. This CDR3 has 15 residues. The CDR3 loop is CASSTQGRGYDEQFF. Here the CDR3 DNA reads TGTGCCAGCAGTACGCAAGGCAGGGGCTACGACGAGCAGTTCTTC.

The V and J genes are TRBV7-2 and TRBJ2-3, with D perhaps assigned TRBD1 or TRBD2 (7 bases each). The CDR3 sequence is 18 residues long. The germline V and J ends were trimmed by 1 base and 3 bases, with 20 bases remaining between them. Germline lookup yields CDR1 SGHTA and CDR2 FQGNSA. CDR3 nucleotides: TGTGCCAGCAGCTTAGTGGTGGCAGGGGGGGACTTTACAGATACGCAGTATTTT. Residues: CASSLVVAGGDFTDTQYF.

This chain uses TRBV15 with TRBJ2-5, with TRBD1 as a possible D gene (6 bases). The CDR3 spans 14 residues. Trimming removed 1 base from V and 4 bases from J, with 10 bases in between. Germline V gene lookup returns CDR1 LNHNV and CDR2 YYDKDF (reference sequence). CDR3 amino acids: CATSRARGSETQYF. The CDR3 DNA follows: TGTGCCACCAGCAGAGCCAGGGGTTCAGAGACCCAGTACTTC.

This clonotype was observed many times. Here the CDR3 reads CASSPGTGRTDTQYF. The DNA of the CDR3 is TGTGCCAGCTCCCCCGGGACAGGGAGAACAGATACGCAGTATTTT. The chain carries TRBV18 and TRBJ2-3, with 9 bases matching TRBD1. J lost 3 bases, V lost 6 bases, and 7 bases had no gene match. This CDR3 is 15 amino acids long. CDR1 and CDR2 (germline): KGHSH, LQKENI.

The sample holds many counts of this clonotype. The chain couples TRBV7-3 to TRBJ2-7; 9 nucleotides agree with TRBD2. CDR1 SGHTA and CDR2 FQGTGA come from the germline V gene. V was clipped by 4 bases and J by 6 bases; unmatched bases: 13. CDR3 size: 16 residues. As DNA, the CDR3 is TGTGCCAGCAGCTCCCGAGGTAGTAGCGGGAGAGGCGAGCAGTACTTC. Its translation is CASSSRGSSGRGEQYF.

The chain is built from TRBV7-6 and TRBJ2-5, with 8 positions matching TRBD1. There are 15 residues in the CDR3. From germline, CDR1 is SGHVS and CDR2 FNYEAQ. The V gene end was trimmed by 0 bases and the J gene end by 5 bases; junction bases not matched to a gene: 5. CDR3 coding DNA: TGTGCCAGCAGCTTAGCAAGGACAGGGAAGGAGACCCAGTACTTC. This translates into CASSLARTGKETQYF.

This clonotype came up a few times. The V gene is TRBV2, the J gene TRBJ2-1; D not certain. V was shortened by 9 bases and J by 5 bases, with 11 bases between the two germline ends. Germline V lookup: CDR1 SNHLY, CDR2 FYNNEI. This CDR3 region has 12 residues. This chain's CDR3 is CASEGRNNEQFF. The CDR3 bases are TGTGCCAGTGAAGGCCGGAACAATGAGCAGTTCTTC. Full variable domain (missing parts from reference TRBV2 and TRBJ2-1): EPEVTQTPSHQVTQMGQEVILRCVPISNHLYFYWYRQILGQKVEFLVSFYNNEISEKSEIFDDQFSVERPDGSNFTLKIRSTKLEDSAMYFCASEGRNNEQFFGPGTRLTVL.

This clonotype came up many times. The V call is TRBV20-1, the J call TRBJ2-3; TRBD2 agrees at 9 bases. The CDR3 extends over 13 amino acids. Per the germline V gene, CDR1 is DFQATT and CDR2 is SNEGSKA (reference sequence). The V gene end was trimmed by 5 bases and the J gene end by 2 bases; junction bases not matched to a gene: 2. The CDR3 is CSASSGNTDTQYF. CDR3 sequence (DNA): TGCAGTGCTTCTAGCGGGAACACAGATACGCAGTATTTT.

There are a few counts of this clonotype. The chain recombines TRBV7-8 with TRBJ1-1, with 8 bases identical to TRBD1. The CDR3 extends over 15 amino acids. Germline CDR1 and CDR2: SGHVS and FQNEAQ. V gave up 4 bases and J gave up 1 base; unmatched junction bases: 5. The CDR3 region is CASSSQTGENTEAFF. For the CDR3, the DNA is TGTGCCAGCAGCTCACAGACAGGGGAGAACACTGAAGCTTTCTTT.

This clonotype was detected only a few times. The chain carries TRBV24-1 and TRBJ2-3; 7 bases fit TRBD2. This CDR3 comprises 16 residues. Germline V gene lookup returns CDR1 KGHDR and CDR2 SFDVKD. With V trimmed by 3 bases and J by 0 bases, 5 bases remained unmatched. The CDR3 region has the DNA TGTGCCACCAGTGATCCTAGCGGATCTAGCACAGATACGCAGTATTTT. This translates into CATSDPSGSSTDTQYF.

V and J are TRBV20-1 and TRBJ2-3, with D unclear. Per the germline V gene, CDR1 is DFQATT and CDR2 is SNEGSKA (reference sequence). V shed 6 bases and J shed 9 bases, with 13 bases lying between them. The CDR3 is 11 residues long. In nucleotides, the CDR3 is TGCAGTGCAAGCCTCGAGTGGACGCAGTATTTT. It codes for CSASLEWTQYF.

On this clonotype: This may be a read error: a much more frequent sequence differs by one nucleotide. The chain links TRBV12-3 or TRBV12-4 to TRBJ1-1; no definite D call. The CDR3 has 14 residues. Trimming shortened V by 4 bases and J by 5 bases, and 14 bases separated the two germline ends. CDR3 DNA sequence: TGTGCCAGCAGTTCCGTTTCAAATGGGACTGAAGCTTTCTTT. Translated, it gives CASSSVSNGTEAFF.

The V and J genes are TRBV20-1 and TRBJ1-3; 7 bases map to TRBD1. Trimming at V came to 0 bases and at J to 2 bases, leaving 16 bases not matched to a gene. From germline, CDR1 is DFQATT and CDR2 SNEGSKA (reference sequence). The CDR3 totals 19 residues. In DNA form, the CDR3 reads TGCAGTGCTAGAGAGGCGGCAGGGAGGGGGCGCAGGGCTGGAAACACCATATATTTT. As protein: CSAREAAGRGRRAGNTIYF.

V is TRBV18 and J is TRBJ2-6; D uncertain. CDR3 length equals 16 residues. Trimming cost V 4 bases and J 0 bases, with 10 bases left between them. Germline V gene lookup returns CDR1 KGHSH and CDR2 LQKENI. The CDR3 reads CASSLSVYSGANVLTF. DNA of the CDR3: TGTGCCAGCTCACTATCAGTTTACTCTGGGGCCAACGTCCTGACTTTC.

This clonotype was found many times. The chain joins TRBV11-2 to TRBJ2-1; TRBD2 agrees at 10 bases. This CDR3 spans 17 amino acids. Germline V gene data show CDR1 as SGHAT and CDR2 as FQNNGV. V shed 1 base, J shed 6 bases, and the junction held 9 bases outside the gene matches. The CDR3 DNA is TGTGCCAGCAGCTTAGTGACAGCGGGAGGGCCGGTCAATGAGCAGTTCTTC. It specifies CASSLVTAGGPVNEQFF.

The chain is built from TRBV24-1 and TRBJ2-5; D gene unclear. CDR1 and CDR2 from the germline V gene are KGHDR and SFDVKD. This CDR3 spans 14 amino acids. V was shortened by 1 base and J by 2 bases, with 7 bases between the two germline ends. CDR3 nucleotide sequence: TGTGCCACCAGTGATTTTGAATCACAAGAGACCCAGTACTTC. Its protein is CATSDFESQETQYF.

This clonotype was found a few times. CDR3 amino acids: CSARGLYEQYF. DNA of the CDR3: TGCAGTGCTAGGGGCCTCTACGAGCAGTACTTC. The chain has TRBV20-1 and TRBJ2-7; D gene unclear. The CDR3 totals 11 residues. Germline lookup yields CDR1 DFQATT and CDR2 SNEGSKA (reference sequence). The germline V and J ends were trimmed by 3 bases and 3 bases, with 6 bases remaining between them.

This chain uses TRBV28 with TRBJ2-3, with TRBD1 identical over 7 bases. The CDR3 length is 15 residues. The trim removed 5 bases at V and 4 bases at J, leaving 9 bases unmatched. Germline CDR1 is MDHEN and CDR2 is SYDVKM. This CDR3 is CASSPATGVADTQYF. In DNA form, the CDR3 reads TGTGCCAGCAGTCCGGCCACAGGGGTGGCAGATACGCAGTATTTT.

This clonotype occurred many times. This chain links TRBV5-6 with TRBJ1-1; D gene unclear. V lost 1 base, J lost 1 base, and 2 bases lay in between. The CDR3 has 12 residues. CDR1 and CDR2 (germline): SGHDT, YYEEEE. The CDR3: CASSLPNTEAFF. CDR3 DNA: TGTGCCAGCAGCTTGCCGAACACTGAAGCTTTCTTT.

In this sample, this clonotype turned up many times. This chain connects TRBV12-3 or TRBV12-4 to TRBJ1-5, with a possible D match to TRBD1 (5 bases). V lost 1 base to trimming and J lost 7 bases, with 14 bases between them. This CDR3 comprises 15 residues. The CDR3 DNA sequence: TGTGCCAGCAGTTTAGAGGGCTGGGGCAGCCAGCCCCAGCATTTT. Translation gives CASSLEGWGSQPQHF.

V is TRBV24-1 and J is TRBJ2-1; 8 bases are a match to TRBD2. V trimming: 12 bases; J trimming: 1 base; junction bases outside the gene matches: 7. The CDR3 extends over 14 amino acids. Looked up from germline, CDR1 is KGHDR and CDR2 is SFDVKD. The DNA of the CDR3 is TGTGCCCCGGACTGCGGGGGGTCCTACAATGAGCAGTTCTTC. It yields the protein CAPDCGGSYNEQFF.

In its sample, this clonotype was seen a few times. The chain couples TRBV4-3 to TRBJ2-7; D possibly matches TRBD1 or TRBD2 (5 bases each). The CDR3 has 15 amino acids. Trimming left V 0 bases short and J 3 bases short, with 12 bases between. Per germline, CDR1 LGHNA and CDR2 YSLEER. The CDR3 protein is CASSQDRDALYEQYF. CDR3 bases: TGCGCCAGCAGCCAAGATAGGGACGCTCTCTACGAGCAGTACTTC.

There are a few counts of this clonotype. The chain uses TRBV2 and TRBJ2-1, with D possibly being TRBD1 or TRBD2 (5 bases each). CDR1 and CDR2 from the germline V gene are SNHLY and FYNNEI. The length of the CDR3 is 14 residues. Trimming removed 1 base at V and 13 bases at J, with 17 bases between. The CDR3 spells CASSEEFPGTSQFF. Written as DNA, the CDR3 is TGTGCCAGCAGTGAAGAGTTCCCGGGGACGAGCCAGTTCTTC.

This chain joins TRBV7-6 and TRBJ1-6, with D perhaps matching TRBD1 (5 bases). The CDR3 has 14 amino acids. The ends were cut back, 5 bases at V and 9 bases at J, with 14 bases in the middle. Germline V lookup: CDR1 SGHVS, CDR2 FNYEAQ. DNA of the CDR3: TGTGCCAGCAGCGGCCAGGGAGCGGGTTCACCCCTCCACTTT. Its translation: CASSGQGAGSPLHF.

The J gene is TRBJ1-1, the V gene TRBV6-1; D is unclear. CDR3 size: 13 residues. CDR1 MNHNS and CDR2 SASEGT come from the germline V gene. Trimming pared 6 bases from V and 2 bases from J, leaving 10 bases between. The CDR3 DNA reads TGTGCCAGCAGAAGACTGATTAACACTGAAGCTTTCTTT. Protein product: CASRRLINTEAFF.

This clonotype occurred a few times. V gene TRBV10-3 combines with J gene TRBJ2-1, with TRBD1 identical over 8 bases. The CDR3 length is 12 residues. Per germline, CDR1 ENHRY and CDR2 SYGVKD. After removal of 6 bases from V and 8 bases from J, the junction contained 3 bases not matched to a gene. This chain's CDR3 is CAIRETGDEQFF. CDR3 DNA: TGTGCCATCAGGGAGACAGGGGATGAGCAGTTCTTC.

CDR3 residues: CASSEKLSGETQYF. The CDR3 region has the DNA TGTGCCAGCAGTGAAAAACTATCGGGGGAGACCCAGTACTTC. The chain links TRBV6-1 to TRBJ2-5, with D possibly matching TRBD2 (5 bases). Looked up from germline, CDR1 is MNHNS and CDR2 is SASEGT. The CDR3 contains 14 residues. V lost 2 bases, J lost 5 bases, and 12 bases lay in between.